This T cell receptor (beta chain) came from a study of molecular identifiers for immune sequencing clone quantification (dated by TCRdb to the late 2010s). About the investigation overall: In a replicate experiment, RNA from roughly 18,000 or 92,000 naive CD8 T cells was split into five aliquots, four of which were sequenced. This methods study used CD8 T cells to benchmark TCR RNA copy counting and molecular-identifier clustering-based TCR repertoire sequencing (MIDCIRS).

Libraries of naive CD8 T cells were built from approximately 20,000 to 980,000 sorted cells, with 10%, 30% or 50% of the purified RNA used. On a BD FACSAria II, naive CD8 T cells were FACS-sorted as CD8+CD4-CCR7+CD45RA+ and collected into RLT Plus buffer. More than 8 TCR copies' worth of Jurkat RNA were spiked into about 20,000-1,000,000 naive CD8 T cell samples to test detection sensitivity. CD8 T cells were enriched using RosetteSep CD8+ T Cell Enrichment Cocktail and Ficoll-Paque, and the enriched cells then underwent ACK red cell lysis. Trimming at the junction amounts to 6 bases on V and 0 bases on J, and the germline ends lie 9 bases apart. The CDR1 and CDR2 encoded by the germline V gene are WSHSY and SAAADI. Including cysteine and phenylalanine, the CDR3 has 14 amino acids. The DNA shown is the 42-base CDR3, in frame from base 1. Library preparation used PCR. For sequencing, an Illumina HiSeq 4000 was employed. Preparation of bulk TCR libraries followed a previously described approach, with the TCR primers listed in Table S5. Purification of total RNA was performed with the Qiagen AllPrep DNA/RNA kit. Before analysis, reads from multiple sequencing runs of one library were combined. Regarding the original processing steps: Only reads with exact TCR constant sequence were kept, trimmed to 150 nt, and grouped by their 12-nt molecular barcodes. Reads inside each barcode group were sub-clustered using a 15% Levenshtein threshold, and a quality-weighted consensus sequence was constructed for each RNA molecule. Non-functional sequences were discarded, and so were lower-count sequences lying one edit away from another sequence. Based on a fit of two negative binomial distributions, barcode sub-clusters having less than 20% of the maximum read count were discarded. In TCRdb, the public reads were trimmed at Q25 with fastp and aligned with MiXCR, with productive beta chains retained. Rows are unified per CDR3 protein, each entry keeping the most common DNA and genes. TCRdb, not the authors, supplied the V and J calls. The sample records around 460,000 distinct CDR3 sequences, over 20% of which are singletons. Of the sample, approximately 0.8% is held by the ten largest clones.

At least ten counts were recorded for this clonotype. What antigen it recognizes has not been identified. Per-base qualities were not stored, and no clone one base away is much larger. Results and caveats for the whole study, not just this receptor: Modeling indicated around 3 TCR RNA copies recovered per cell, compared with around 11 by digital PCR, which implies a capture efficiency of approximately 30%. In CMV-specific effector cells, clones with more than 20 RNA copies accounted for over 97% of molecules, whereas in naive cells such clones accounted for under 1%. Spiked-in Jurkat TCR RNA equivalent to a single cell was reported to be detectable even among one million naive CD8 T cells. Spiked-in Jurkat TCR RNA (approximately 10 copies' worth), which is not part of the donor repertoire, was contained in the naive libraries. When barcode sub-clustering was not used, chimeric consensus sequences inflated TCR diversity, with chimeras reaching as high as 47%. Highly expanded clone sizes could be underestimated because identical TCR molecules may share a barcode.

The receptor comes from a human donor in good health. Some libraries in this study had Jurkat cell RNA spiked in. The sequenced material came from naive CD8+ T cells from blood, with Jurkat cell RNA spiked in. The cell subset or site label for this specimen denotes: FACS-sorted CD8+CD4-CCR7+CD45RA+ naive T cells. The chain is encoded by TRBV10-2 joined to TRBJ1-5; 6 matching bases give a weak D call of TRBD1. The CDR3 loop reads CASRDSSSNQPQHF. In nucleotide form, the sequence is TGCGCCAGCAGGGACAGCTCTAGCAATCAGCCCCAGCATTTT.